The sample holds a few counts of the clone carrying this T cell receptor (beta chain). This record comes from a study of blood T cells in healthy people across ages. The second PCR ran about 6 to 12 cycles with a sample-barcoded 5' primer and J-beta primers. TCRdb re-called the 5' RACE reads with MiXCR, one entry per CDR3 protein. The table shows around 500,000 distinct CDR3 sequences, with around a quarter occurring only once. The same data also went into a second study, on T cells of mothers and their children. That report adds: Over 8 million reads per mother and approximately 3.2 million per child were obtained.

Sequencing was carried out using blood. The sequence came from a boy younger than 10 in good health.

CDR3 sequence (DNA): TGTGCCAGCAGCGGGACTAGCGTCGGGGACACCGGGGAGCTGTTTTTT. This encodes CASSGTSVGDTGELFF. The gene calls are TRBV9 and TRBJ2-2; 9 bases are shared with TRBD2. The germline V gene encodes CDR1 SGDLS and CDR2 YYNGEE. The CDR3 is 16 residues long. V shed 3 bases and J 3 bases; nucleotides not matched to a gene: 6.